These 32 T cell receptor beta chains originate from one sample sequenced in a study of tumor and adjacent non-tumor tissue in lung cancer. The template was RNA from unsorted bulk tissue. The normal lung tissue was taken more than 3 cm from the tumor edge. Three rounds of nested PCR, following a modified ARM-PCR protocol, produced the TCRbeta library. TCRdb reprocessed the multiplex PCR reads with MiXCR, giving one entry per CDR3 protein. The table has almost 75,000 distinct CDR3 sequences, 55% to 70% seen once. The material sequenced was distant non-tumor lung tissue. The receptor set was obtained from a woman in her forties or fifties with non-small cell lung cancer.

About this clonotype: A junction boundary mismatches the germline segment, possibly from a read error. This chain joins TRBV10-3 and TRBJ2-1, with no clear D. CDR3 length: 11 residues. Looked up from germline, CDR1 is ENHRY and CDR2 is SYGVKD. The CDR3: CAIQAKVEQFF. The CDR3 nucleotides read TGTGCCATCCAGGCGAAGGTTGAGCAGTTCTTT.

As regards this clonotype: At one of its ends the junction is not consistent with the germline gene, which may arise from a read error. The genes are TRBV12-3 or TRBV12-4 and TRBJ1-1, with D possibly being TRBD1 (6 bases). This CDR3 region has 13 residues. In DNA form, the CDR3 reads TGTGCCAGCAGTTTATCCCGGGACACTGGAGCTTTCTTT. It translates to CASSLSRDTGAFF.

This clonotype was counted a single time. The germline gene is not matched at one end of the junction; a read error may be the cause. V and J are TRBV4-1 and TRBJ2-3; D is perhaps TRBD1 or TRBD2 (6 bases each). The germline V gene encodes CDR1 MGHRA and CDR2 YSYEKL. The length of the CDR3 is 15 residues. The CDR3 DNA reads TGCGACAGCAGCCAAGTCGTGGGGGGCACAGATACGCGGTATTTT. The encoded protein is CDSSQVVGGTDTRYF.

This clonotype has just one count. Just one base apart from a much larger clone, this may be a read error. The V call is TRBV6-6, the J call TRBJ2-7, with D unclear. The CDR3 has 13 residues. The V gene's germline CDR1 is MNHNY and CDR2 SVGAGI (reference sequence). This CDR3 reads CVSSYTETYEQYF. The CDR3 coding sequence is TGTGTCAGCAGTTACACGGAGACCTACGAGCAGTACTTC.

Note on this clonotype: The junction shows a germline mismatch at one end, possibly a read error. V and J are TRBV20-1 and TRBJ2-7, with D perhaps TRBD2 (5 bases). Germline V gives CDR1 DFQATT, CDR2 SNEGSKA (reference sequence). The length of the CDR3 is 14 residues. CDR3 region: CDASREGTGYEQYF. The CDR3 DNA is TGCGATGCTAGCCGAGAAGGCACGGGCTACGAGCAGTATTTC.

With regard to this clonotype: Its ends do not fully match the called genes, so a read error is possible. V gene TRBV24-1 combines with J gene TRBJ2-1; 10 bases fit TRBD1. The CDR3 totals 14 residues. CDR1 and CDR2 (germline): KGHDR, SFDVKD. The DNA of the CDR3 is TGTGCCACCGCGGGACAGGGGTGGTACAATGCGCAGTTCTTC. Translating it yields CATAGQGWYNAQFF.

Turning to this clonotype: A single base separates this from a much larger clone, so it may be a read error. The conserved phenylalanine or tryptophan is not found at the CDR3 terminus, so this likely reflects a read error. This chain links TRBV6-5 with TRBJ2-2; 7 bases are shared with TRBD2. This CDR3 contains 15 residues. The V gene end was trimmed by 6 bases and the J gene end by 7 bases; junction bases not matched to a gene: 11. Germline CDR1 reads MNHEY; CDR2 reads SVGAGI. The CDR3 region is CASSRTGRIGGELFL. CDR3 DNA sequence: TGTGCCAGCAGCCGTACCGGGAGGATTGGCGGGGAGCTGTTTTTA.

As concerns this clonotype: A single base separates this from a much larger clone, so it may be a read error. The chain combines TRBV29-1 with TRBJ1-2, with D maybe TRBD1 (5 bases). The V end lost 5 bases, the J end lost 2 bases, and 18 bases lay between the germline ends. The CDR3 consists of 15 residues. Germline lookup yields CDR1 SQVTM and CDR2 ANQGSEA. The CDR3: CSVWFLGGANYGYTF. CDR3 coding DNA: TGCAGCGTTTGGTTCCTCGGCGGGGCCAACTATGGCTACACCTTC.

This clonotype was detected once. Given a much more abundant clone one base away, this may be a read error. The chain is built from TRBV20-1 and TRBJ2-1; TRBD2 agrees at 7 bases. V lost 0 bases and J lost 8; bases outside the gene matches: 10. The germline CDR1 and CDR2 sequences are DFQATT and SNEGSKA (reference sequence). The CDR3 is made up of 15 amino acids. Here the CDR3 reads CSARDLTGGIDEQFF. CDR3 DNA sequence: TGCAGTGCTAGAGATCTCACGGGAGGCATTGATGAGCAGTTCTTC.

As for this clonotype: A read error may account for a junction end that differs from germline. The chain joins TRBV28 to TRBJ2-7, with 7 bases lining up with TRBD2. The CDR3 has 16 residues. Germline lookup yields CDR1 MDHEN and CDR2 SYDVKM. The CDR3 bases are TGTGCCAGCAATTTATCCCCGGGACTACTCAACTACGAGCAGTACTTC. This sequence encodes CASNLSPGLLNYEQYF.

On this clonotype: Germline and junction disagree at one end, which may indicate a read error. V and J are TRBV20-1 and TRBJ2-3, with unresolved D. The CDR3 has 14 amino acids. In germline, CDR1 is DFQATT, CDR2 SNEGSKA (reference sequence). As DNA, the CDR3 is TGCAATGCTAGAGATCAGCCTAGCACAGATACGCAGTATTTT. Protein: CNARDQPSTDTQYF.

On this clonotype: One junction end does not reproduce the germline sequence, and a read error may be involved. The chain combines TRBV4-2 with TRBJ1-1, with D hard to call. Germline CDR1 is LGHNA and CDR2 is YNFKEQ. The CDR3 runs to 13 residues. CDR3 nucleotides: TGTACCAGCAGCCAGGAATGGAACACTGAAGCTTTCTTT. Protein product: CTSSQEWNTEAFF.

This chain connects TRBV6-1 to TRBJ1-4, with D possibly matching TRBD1 (5 bases). The CDR3 spans 15 residues. Germline V gives CDR1 MNHNS, CDR2 SASEGT. Trimming removed 5 bases from V and 3 bases from J, with 13 bases in between. CDR3 in DNA: TGTGCCAGCAGTATGGGGGGGTCATCTAATGAAAAACTGTTTTTT. Amino acids: CASSMGGSSNEKLFF.

Only one count was recorded for this clonotype. One end of the junction does not line up with germline, which may come from a read error. V gene TRBV20-1 combines with J gene TRBJ2-4; TRBD1 agrees at 7 bases. Germline CDR1 is DFQATT and CDR2 is SNEGSKA (reference sequence). The CDR3 is 14 amino acids. The CDR3 DNA is TGCAGTGCCCATCGGACAGGAATTAAAAACATTCAGAACTTC. Its protein product is CSAHRTGIKNIQNF.

This clonotype was observed many times. This CDR3 is CASSSWTSGRREQYF. CDR3 nucleotide sequence: TGTGCCAGCAGTTCCTGGACTAGCGGGAGGCGCGAGCAGTACTTC. V and J are TRBV28 and TRBJ2-7; 14 nucleotides line up with TRBD2. With V trimmed by 4 bases and J by 6 bases, 5 bases remained unmatched. This CDR3 comprises 15 residues. Germline V gene lookup returns CDR1 MDHEN and CDR2 SYDVKM.

Of note for this clonotype: A read error may be the cause here, since a much bigger clone is one base away. The chain recombines TRBV12-3 or TRBV12-4 with TRBJ1-2; D unresolved. This CDR3 contains 13 residues. In DNA, the CDR3 is TGTACCAGCAGTTTACAAACCCTCTCTGGCTACACCTTC. Its protein is CTSSLQTLSGYTF.

This clonotype showed up just once. The rearrangement uses TRBV14 and TRBJ2-7, with D uncertain. The CDR3 covers 13 residues. V was trimmed by 1 base and J by 5 bases, leaving 9 bases between them. Germline values: CDR1 SGHDN, CDR2 FVKESK. DNA for the CDR3: TGTGCCAGCAGCCAAGGGTGGGATCACGAGCAGTACTTC. It specifies CASSQGWDHEQYF.

Concerning this clonotype itself: This may arise from a read error, as a much more abundant clone is one base away. The rearrangement links TRBV29-1 to TRBJ2-5; the match to TRBD1 covers 8 bases. Germline V lookup: CDR1 SQVTM, CDR2 ANQGSEA. This CDR3 comprises 14 residues. The junction had 7 bases not matched to a gene; V was cut back by 0 bases and J by 7 bases. In DNA form, the CDR3 reads TGCAGCGTTGAAGAGCAGGGGGCGTTAGGGACCCAGTACTTC. Protein product: CSVEEQGALGTQYF.

The table lists this clonotype with many counts. The chain is built from TRBV6-5 and TRBJ2-3, with 7 nucleotides matching TRBD2. The CDR3 consists of 15 residues. J gave up 2 bases and V 6 bases, and 8 bases lay outside the gene matches. Looked up from germline, CDR1 is MNHEY and CDR2 is SVGAGI. This chain's CDR3 is CASRRASGFTDTQYF. The CDR3 bases are TGTGCCAGCAGGAGAGCTAGCGGCTTCACAGATACGCAGTATTTT.

Notes on this clonotype: The CDR3 ends on some other residue instead of the conserved phenylalanine or tryptophan, so this is likely a read error. The CDR3 sequence: CASRLVGTQEIQYL. The DNA for the CDR3 is TGTGCCAGCAGATTAGTGGGCACTCAAGAGATCCAGTACCTC. The chain is built from TRBV28 and TRBJ2-5, with D hard to call. Germline lookup yields CDR1 MDHEN and CDR2 SYDVKM. The length of the CDR3 is 14 residues.

Note on this clonotype: A junction boundary mismatches the germline segment, possibly from a read error. This rearrangement joins TRBV10-2 to TRBJ2-6; D ambiguous. The CDR3 extends over 16 amino acids. Germline assignment: CDR1 WSHSY and CDR2 SAAADI. The CDR3 nucleotides are TGCGCCAACAGTGATTGGAAAAGCTCTGGGACCAACGTCCTGACTTTC. Its protein is CANSDWKSSGTNVLTF.

With regard to this clonotype: This could be a read error, since a much larger clone is one nucleotide away. The rearrangement uses TRBV6-2 or TRBV6-3 and TRBJ2-1, with 14 positions matching TRBD2. The DNA end lines up better with TRBJ2-7; the J call may be wrong. Germline V gives CDR1 MNHEY, CDR2 SVGEGT. This CDR3 is 15 amino acids long. The CDR3 reads CASRGTSGGYNEQYF. The CDR3, as DNA: TGTGCCAGCAGGGGGACTAGCGGGGGCTACAATGAGCAGTACTTC.

A word on this clonotype: A junction end diverges from the germline sequence, so it may reflect a read error. This chain uses TRBV29-1 with TRBJ2-2, with D tentatively TRBD1 (6 bases). This CDR3 region has 14 residues. Germline V gene sequence: CDR1 SQVTM, CDR2 ANQGSEA. Here the CDR3 DNA reads TGCAGCGTTTTAGGTCAGGGGCGGACCGGGGAGCCGTTTTTT. The encoded protein is CSVLGQGRTGEPFF.

To note about this clonotype: The conserved final phenylalanine or tryptophan is absent from the CDR3, which likely points to a read error. V gene TRBV28 combines with J gene TRBJ1-5; weak D call: TRBD1 (5 bases). Germline CDR1 reads MDHEN; CDR2 reads SYDVKM. CDR3 length: 13 amino acids. Here the CDR3 DNA reads TGTGCCAGCAGTTTGGGGGGGAAGCAGCCTCAGCATTCT. Amino acid sequence: CASSLGGKQPQHS.

As regards this clonotype: A much larger clone is a single base away; this may be a read error. The rearrangement uses TRBV28 and TRBJ2-5; maybe TRBD1 (6 bases). The CDR3 has 14 residues. The germline gives CDR1 MDHEN, CDR2 SYDVKM. CDR3 in DNA: TGTGCCAGCAGTTTCATACAGGGCCAAGAGACCCACTACTTC. Protein: CASSFIQGQETHYF.

For this clonotype: This may be a read error: a much more frequent sequence differs by one nucleotide. The CDR3 DNA sequence: TGCAGTGGCCTAGCCCGGCAGGGAAGGAGCGCAGATACGCAGTATTTT. Residues: CSGLARQGRSADTQYF. This chain uses TRBV20-1 with TRBJ2-3; D is perhaps TRBD1 or TRBD2 (5 bases each). Germline V gives CDR1 DFQATT, CDR2 SNEGSKA (reference sequence). Trimming took 7 bases from V and 4 from J, leaving 24 bases between them. The CDR3 covers 16 residues.

With respect to this clonotype: An end of the junction does not agree with germline; a read error may underlie this. As DNA, the CDR3 is TGTGCCAGCAGCCAAACAGCGGACTCCCACGAGCGGTACTTC. It yields the protein CASSQTADSHERYF. J is TRBJ2-7 and V is TRBV4-2, with a tentative D call TRBD2 (5 bases). The CDR3 consists of 14 residues. Germline V gene sequence: CDR1 LGHNA, CDR2 YNFKEQ.

This clonotype is a singleton in its sample. This clone may be a read error of a much larger clone one base away. The V and J genes are TRBV5-6 and TRBJ2-7, with D possibly matching TRBD2 (5 bases). V was shortened by 0 bases and J by 6 bases, with 16 bases between the two germline ends. This CDR3 region has 15 residues. The germline V gene has CDR1 SGHDT and CDR2 YYEEEE. The CDR3 here is CASSLERLVGVEQYF. DNA for the CDR3: TGTGCCAGCAGCTTGGAGCGGCTAGTGGGAGTCGAGCAGTACTTC.

In the case of this clonotype: In this CDR3 the conserved last residue, phenylalanine or tryptophan, is missing, so a read error is likely. The chain employs TRBV4-3 and TRBJ2-3; D might be TRBD1 or TRBD2, each matching 5 bases. The V gene lost 3 bases and the J gene lost 2 bases, with 9 bases spanning the gap. The CDR3 contains 14 residues. Germline CDR1 and CDR2: LGHNA and YSLEER. Written as DNA, the CDR3 is TGCGCCAGCAGCCAGGGACCTTTCACAGATACGCAGTATCTT. It yields the protein CASSQGPFTDTQYL.

This sequence joins TRBV4-2 and TRBJ2-3; 11 nucleotides align to TRBD2. CDR3 length equals 20 residues. Germline lookup yields CDR1 LGHNA and CDR2 YNFKEQ. CDR3: CTNSQDVIISGRADADTQYF. The CDR3, as DNA: TGTACCAACAGCCAAGATGTGATCATTAGCGGGAGGGCCGACGCAGATACGCAGTATTTT.

The chain uses TRBV28 and TRBJ2-5; D gene ambiguous. The germline CDR1 and CDR2 sequences are MDHEN and SYDVKM. Trimming cost V 5 bases and J 4 bases, with 8 bases left between them. CDR3 length: 12 residues. The CDR3 protein is CASSTPPETQYF. The CDR3 DNA sequence: TGTGCCAGCAGTACACCCCCAGAGACCCAGTACTTC.

Many counts were recorded for this clonotype. This chain joins TRBV10-3 and TRBJ2-2; the D is unclear. V dropped 3 bases and J dropped 4 bases, with 12 bases sitting between them. Germline values: CDR1 ENHRY, CDR2 SYGVKD. The CDR3 covers 15 residues. CDR3 sequence: CAISDGVPSTGELFF. The CDR3 DNA reads as TGTGCCATCAGTGATGGGGTCCCCAGCACCGGGGAGCTGTTTTTT.